Here is one T cell receptor beta chain with its context. Its cognate antigen is unknown. The germline gene is not matched at one end of the junction; a read error may be the cause. This specimen comes from a study of blood T cells in healthy people across ages. This CDR3 contains 15 residues. Germline V gene sequence: CDR1 MDHEN, CDR2 SYDVKM. A second about 6 to 12 cycle PCR used barcoded and J-beta primers. TCRdb re-derived calls from the 5' RACE reads in MiXCR, one entry per CDR3 protein. This sample has more than 900,000 distinct CDR3 sequences, with about 23% found just once. Overall study findings and caveats: Estimates based on one million T cells were treated as lower bounds. In long-lived donors, naive CD4+ cell counts and diversity exceeded those of aged donors. CMV status of donors was unknown, possibly confounding expanded clonotype changes.

This sample also belongs to another study, concerning T cells of mothers and their children. Turning to that study: Five or six children and their three healthy Caucasian mothers were the donors.

The clonotype comes from a girl aged 2 to 9 in good health. This rearrangement joins TRBV28 to TRBJ1-1; the D is unclear. The sequenced material came from blood. CDR3 nucleotide sequence: TGTGCCAGCAGCCCCCCGTTCGGAGGGAACGCTGAAGCTTTCTTT. Translated, it gives CASSPPFGGNAEAFF.